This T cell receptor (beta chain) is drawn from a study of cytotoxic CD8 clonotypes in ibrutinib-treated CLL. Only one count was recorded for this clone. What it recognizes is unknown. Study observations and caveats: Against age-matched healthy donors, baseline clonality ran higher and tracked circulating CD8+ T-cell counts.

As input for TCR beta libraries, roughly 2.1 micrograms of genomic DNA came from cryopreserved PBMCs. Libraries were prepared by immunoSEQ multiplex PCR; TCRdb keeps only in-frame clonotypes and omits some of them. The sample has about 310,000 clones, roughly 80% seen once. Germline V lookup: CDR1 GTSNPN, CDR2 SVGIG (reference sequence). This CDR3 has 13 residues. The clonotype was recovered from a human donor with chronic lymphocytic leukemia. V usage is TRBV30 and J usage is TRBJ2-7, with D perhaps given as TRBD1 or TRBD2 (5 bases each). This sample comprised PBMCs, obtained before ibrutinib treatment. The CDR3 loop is CAGTRGSSYEQYF. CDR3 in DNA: TGTGCGGGTACGAGGGGAAGCTCCTACGAGCAGTACTTC.